A single sample gave rise to the 32 T cell receptor beta chains below, sequenced in a study of cytomegalovirus exposure and HLA in healthy donors. The method was immunoSEQ multiplex PCR; TCRdb's version includes in-frame clones alone and lacks a portion of them. The table records under 250,000 clones, just under 90% of them present only once. The specimen sequenced was PBMCs. Receptors originate from a man between 18 and 29 years old in good health and CMV-seronegative.

The chain links TRBV21-1 to TRBJ2-3; TRBD2 reflects the table's D call only, with no check against the DNA. TRBV21-1 is marked as a pseudogene. The CDR3 runs to 23 residues. As DNA, the CDR3 is TGTGCCAGCAGCAAAGAGGTTGGAAACAGGGAGCTAAGCGGGGGGGAATACACAGATACGCAGTATTTT. This encodes CASSKEVGNRELSGGEYTDTQYF.

CDR3 in amino acids: CASRRIAGMVQETQYF. DNA for the CDR3: TGTGCCAGCAGGCGGATAGCGGGGATGGTTCAAGAGACCCAGTACTTC. The chain employs TRBV2 and TRBJ2-5; 8 bases line up with TRBD2. Germline CDR1 and CDR2: SNHLY and FYNNEI. CDR3 length equals 16 residues. V was pared by 6 bases and J by 2 bases, with 11 bases of the junction left unmatched.

This clone has more than one count but fewer than ten. This chain joins TRBV9 and TRBJ2-7; D uncertain. CDR3 length: 13 amino acids. The V end lost 7 bases, the J end lost 3 bases, and 14 bases lay between the germline ends. Germline V lookup: CDR1 SGDLS, CDR2 YYNGEE. CDR3 coding DNA: TGTGCCAGCGGCACTCTAGGCAGCTACGAGCAGTACTTC. Its translation: CASGTLGSYEQYF. Complete variable domain (other parts from reference TRBV9 and TRBJ2-7): DSGVTQTPKHLITATGQRVTLRCSPRSGDLSVYWYQQSLDQGLQFLIQYYNGEERAKGNILERFSAQQFPDLHSELNLSSLELGDSALYFCASGTLGSYEQYFGPGTRLTVT.

The rearrangement joins TRBV5-1 to TRBJ2-1, with TRBD2 identical over 11 bases. CDR3 length: 16 amino acids. The J segment lost 5 bases and the V segment lost 0 bases, leaving 4 bases of the junction unmatched. The germline CDR1 and CDR2 sequences are SGHRS and YFSETQ. The DNA for the CDR3 is TGCGCCAGCAGCTTGGGCGGGACTAGCGGAAACAATGAGCAGTTCTTC. Amino acids: CASSLGGTSGNNEQFF.

The chain employs TRBV7-9 and TRBJ1-2; 7 bases align to TRBD1. Trimming took 3 bases from V and 10 from J; bases not matched to a gene: 11. Germline CDR1 is SEHNR and CDR2 is FQNEAQ (reference sequence). The CDR3 loop spans 14 amino acids. Here the CDR3 reads CASSFVGQDLDYTF. The CDR3 coding sequence is TGTGCCAGCAGCTTCGTTGGACAGGATCTGGACTACACCTTC.

This chain connects TRBV29-1 to TRBJ2-2; 7 nucleotides agree with TRBD1. The V gene's germline CDR1 is SQVTM and CDR2 ANQGSEA. The CDR3 has 14 amino acids. V trimming: 5 bases; J trimming: 4 bases; junction bases outside the gene matches: 7. The CDR3 loop reads CSVLGQARTGELFF. In nucleotides, the CDR3 is TGCAGCGTTCTTGGACAGGCGCGCACCGGGGAGCTGTTTTTT.

The chain couples TRBV4-1 to TRBJ1-2, with 8 bases matching TRBD1. From germline, CDR1 is MGHRA and CDR2 YSYEKL. V shed 4 bases, J shed 8 bases, and the junction held 6 bases outside the gene matches. The CDR3 loop spans 13 amino acids. CDR3 nucleotide sequence: TGCGCCAGCAGCCCGACAGGGGTTGACGGCTACACCTTC. It is translated as CASSPTGVDGYTF.

The chain joins TRBV5-5 to TRBJ2-1, with unresolved D. CDR1 and CDR2 from the germline V gene are SGHKS and YYEKEE (reference sequence). The CDR3 runs to 14 residues. V was clipped by 1 base and J by 5 bases, with 10 bases between them. DNA for the CDR3: TGTGCCAGCAGCTTGAAAATCGCGGACAATGAGCAGTTCTTC. It codes for CASSLKIADNEQFF.

This chain connects TRBV11-3 to TRBJ2-7; D is possibly TRBD2 (6 bases). Germline CDR1 reads SGHNT; CDR2 reads YENEEA. The CDR3 extends over 16 amino acids. Trimming removed 0 bases at V and 6 bases at J, with 18 bases between. CDR3: CASSLDRKRVRGEQYF. The CDR3 bases are TGTGCCAGCAGCTTAGACAGAAAGCGGGTGAGGGGCGAGCAGTACTTC. Full variable domain (outside the CDR3, taken from reference TRBV11-3 and TRBJ2-7): EAGVVQSPRYKIIEKKQPVAFWCNPISGHNTLYWYLQNLGQGPELLIRYENEEAVDDSQLPKDRFSAERLKGVDSTLKIQPAELGDSAVYLCASSLDRKRVRGEQYFGPGTRLTVT.

The CDR3 spells CASSVQTGLRETQYF. Here the CDR3 DNA reads TGTGCCAGCAGCGTCCAGACAGGCCTCCGGGAGACCCAGTACTTC. This rearrangement joins TRBV7-2 to TRBJ2-5; weak D call: TRBD1 (6 bases). V lost 5 bases and J lost 5, with 18 bases in between. CDR1 is SGHTA and CDR2 is FQGNSA in the germline V gene. This CDR3 has 15 amino acids.

The chain uses TRBV5-1 and TRBJ1-3; D gene ambiguous. This CDR3 has 14 amino acids. Trimming pared 1 base from V and 1 base from J, leaving 6 bases between. Looked up from germline, CDR1 is SGHRS and CDR2 is YFSETQ. This chain's CDR3 is CASSLSSSGNTIYF. The CDR3 DNA is TGCGCCAGCAGCTTGAGCTCTTCTGGAAACACCATATATTTT.

The rearrangement uses TRBV4-3 and TRBJ2-7, with 11 bases aligning to TRBD1. Trimming removed 1 base from V and 7 bases from J; junction bases left unmatched: 12. Germline CDR1 is LGHNA and CDR2 is YSLEER. The CDR3 has 17 residues. The CDR3 reads CASSQGKGQGALAEQYF. CDR3 DNA sequence: TGCGCCAGCAGCCAAGGGAAAGGACAGGGGGCCCTCGCGGAGCAGTACTTC.

In its sample, this clone was seen a few times. The chain joins TRBV2 to TRBJ1-6; D is unclear. Germline V lookup: CDR1 SNHLY, CDR2 FYNNEI. The CDR3 covers 14 residues. The ends were cut back, 4 bases at V and 7 bases at J, with 11 bases in the middle. The CDR3 DNA sequence: TGTGCCAGCAGTGCTGGGCAGCAGAATTCACCCCTCCACTTT. This encodes CASSAGQQNSPLHF.

This clone was observed once. V and J are TRBV28 and TRBJ1-6; 9 nucleotides align to TRBD1. The CDR3 consists of 15 residues. V dropped 3 bases and J dropped 10; count of bases not matched to a gene: 7. CDR1 is MDHEN and CDR2 is SYDVKM in the germline V gene. The CDR3 reads CASSFYRDRASPLHF. Written as DNA, the CDR3 is TGTGCCAGCAGTTTCTACCGGGACAGGGCATCACCCCTCCACTTT.

This sequence joins TRBV29-1 and TRBJ2-7, with 9 bases fitting TRBD2. Germline lookup yields CDR1 SQVTM and CDR2 ANQGSEA. The CDR3 totals 16 residues. Unmatched junction bases numbered 11, after V lost 4 bases and J lost 1 base. CDR3 bases: TGCAGCGTTGTTATGGGACTAGCTCCTTCTTCCTACGAGCAGTACTTC. This gives the protein CSVVMGLAPSSYEQYF.

The gene calls are TRBV5-4 and TRBJ2-2; a possible D gene is TRBD2 (6 bases). V lost 4 bases and J 1 base, leaving 14 bases between the germline ends. The CDR3 spans 16 residues. Per the germline V gene, CDR1 is SGHNT and CDR2 is YYREEE (reference sequence). The CDR3 spells CASSVGGLENTGELFF. For the CDR3, the DNA is TGTGCCAGCAGCGTGGGGGGACTCGAGAACACCGGGGAGCTGTTTTTT. Supplemented by reference TRBV5-4 and TRBJ2-2, the full variable domain reads ETGVTQSPTHLIKTRGQQVTLRCSSQSGHNTVSWYQQALGQGPQFIFQYYREEENGRGNFPPRFSGLQFPNYSSELNVNALELDDSALYLCASSVGGLENTGELFFGEGSRLTVL.

The chain is built from TRBV27 and TRBJ2-5, with 7 positions matching TRBD1. CDR1 is MNHEY and CDR2 is SMNVEV in the germline V gene (reference sequence). The CDR3 loop spans 14 amino acids. Losses at the gene ends were 5 bases for V and 5 bases for J; bases not matched to a gene: 8. The CDR3 DNA is TGTGCCAGCAGTAAGACAGGGTTTCGGGAGACCCAGTACTTC. Residues: CASSKTGFRETQYF.

The chain uses TRBV20-1 and TRBJ2-7; no reliable D call. CDR1 is DFQATT, CDR2 SNEGSKA, per germline (reference sequence). Trimming stripped 4 bases from V and 6 bases from J, with 10 bases between. CDR3 length: 11 amino acids. In nucleotides, the CDR3 is TGCAGTGCTACTATACAGTCCGAGCAGTACTTC. Translation: CSATIQSEQYF.

The CDR3 DNA is TGTGCCAGTAGTCCCTTTCTTCCGGGACAATCTGAGTATGGCTACACCTTC. This translates into CASSPFLPGQSEYGYTF. The chain is built from TRBV19 and TRBJ1-2; possibly TRBD1 for D (6 bases). In germline, CDR1 is LNHDA, CDR2 SQIVND (reference sequence). The V end lost 5 bases, the J end lost 5 bases, and 24 bases lay between the germline ends. CDR3 size: 17 residues.

CDR3 protein: CASSLTAGGPNEQFF. Written as DNA, the CDR3 is TGTGCCAGCAGCTTAACAGCGGGGGGGCCCAATGAGCAGTTCTTC. V gene TRBV7-9 combines with J gene TRBJ2-1; 10 bases align to TRBD2. Germline CDR1 SEHNR, CDR2 FQNEAQ (reference sequence). Losses at the gene ends were 2 bases for V and 6 bases for J; bases not matched to a gene: 4. The CDR3 spans 15 residues.

The chain joins TRBV27 to TRBJ2-7; a weak D match, TRBD1 (5 bases). Germline CDR1 MNHEY, CDR2 SMNVEV (reference sequence). The CDR3 consists of 14 residues. The V and J ends lost 8 bases and 0 bases respectively, with 14 bases between them. The chain's CDR3 is CASGAIAASYEQYF. CDR3 DNA: TGTGCCAGCGGGGCAATAGCCGCCTCCTACGAGCAGTACTTC.

This clone was found a few times. The genes are TRBV12-5 and TRBJ2-7; TRBD2 might be the D (5 bases). V lost 1 base and J 7 bases, leaving 11 bases between the germline ends. The V gene's germline CDR1 is LGHNT and CDR2 FRNRAP. This CDR3 has 13 amino acids. CDR3 DNA sequence: TGTGCTAGTGGTTTGGAGGGAGATCATGAGCAGTACTTC. As protein: CASGLEGDHEQYF.

The chain couples TRBV6-1 to TRBJ2-5; D is uncertain. CDR1 and CDR2 (germline): MNHNS, SASEGT. The CDR3 is 15 residues long. Deletions cut 0 bases from V and 2 bases from J, with 10 bases between. CDR3 sequence: CASSEASRLQETQYF. DNA for the CDR3: TGTGCCAGCAGTGAAGCGAGCCGGTTACAAGAGACCCAGTACTTC.

The rearrangement joins TRBV19 to TRBJ2-1, with 7 bases matching TRBD2. Germline values: CDR1 LNHDA, CDR2 SQIVND (reference sequence). The CDR3 has 14 amino acids. J was trimmed by 5 bases and V by 8 bases; bases with no gene match: 9. The CDR3 region has the DNA TGTGCCAGTCGGAAAGCGGGATACCACAATGAGCAGTTCTTC. Translation gives CASRKAGYHNEQFF.

This chain joins TRBV4-3 and TRBJ2-2; D may be TRBD2 (7 bases). The V gene lost 1 base and the J gene lost 5 bases, with 14 bases spanning the gap. The CDR3 runs 16 residues. CDR1 LGHNA and CDR2 YSLEER come from the germline V gene. This CDR3 reads CASSQVGRGGTGELFF. The CDR3 DNA reads TGCGCCAGCAGCCAAGTCGGCAGGGGAGGGACCGGGGAGCTGTTTTTT.

V usage is TRBV27 and J usage is TRBJ2-7; TRBD2 might be the D (6 bases). This CDR3 spans 13 amino acids. Germline CDR1 is MNHEY and CDR2 is SMNVEV (reference sequence). V was cut by 5 bases and J by 2 bases, with 10 bases left in between. The CDR3 protein is CASSGGGPYEQYF. In DNA form, the CDR3 reads TGTGCCAGCAGTGGGGGAGGACCCTACGAGCAGTACTTC.

This clone showed up just a few times. The rearrangement links TRBV18 to TRBJ2-2, with TRBD2 as a possible D gene (6 bases). Trimming cost V 3 bases and J 2 bases, with 10 bases left between them. Germline CDR1 reads KGHSH; CDR2 reads LQKENI. The CDR3 is 15 amino acids. CDR3 sequence: CASSPPGLNTGELFF. CDR3 DNA: TGTGCCAGCTCACCTCCGGGACTTAACACCGGGGAGCTGTTTTTT.

In nucleotides, the CDR3 is TGTGCCAGCAGTGACTACAGGGATACTAACTATGGCTACACCTTC. Its protein product is CASSDYRDTNYGYTF. This rearrangement joins TRBV5-6 to TRBJ1-2; D is perhaps TRBD1 (6 bases). V was clipped by 5 bases and J by 0 bases, with 14 bases between them. CDR3 length equals 15 residues. From germline, CDR1 is SGHDT and CDR2 YYEEEE.

This rearrangement joins TRBV5-1 to TRBJ1-4; D not certain. In germline, CDR1 is SGHRS, CDR2 YFSETQ. The V gene lost 0 bases and the J gene lost 2 bases, with 11 bases spanning the gap. The CDR3 extends over 16 amino acids. DNA for the CDR3: TGCGCCAGCAGCTTGGCCAGCGGAGGGACTAATGAAAAACTGTTTTTT. Its translation: CASSLASGGTNEKLFF.

This rearrangement joins TRBV5-1 to TRBJ2-5; 7 bases fit TRBD2. The V gene end was trimmed by 5 bases and the J gene end by 1 base; junction bases not matched to a gene: 2. Germline V gives CDR1 SGHRS, CDR2 YFSETQ. CDR3 length: 13 amino acids. The CDR3, as DNA: TGCGCCAGCAGTGGCGGGAGCCAAGAGACCCAGTACTTC. Amino acids: CASSGGSQETQYF.

The rearrangement uses TRBV6-1 and TRBJ1-4; D gene uncertain. Trimming removed 8 bases from V and 6 bases from J, with 4 bases in between. The CDR3 contains 10 residues. In germline, CDR1 is MNHNS, CDR2 SASEGT. CDR3 coding DNA: TGTGCCAGCCTATATGAAAAACTGTTTTTT. Translated, it gives CASLYEKLFF.

The chain employs TRBV5-6 and TRBJ1-5, with a tentative D call TRBD1 (6 bases). Germline CDR1 reads SGHDT; CDR2 reads YYEEEE. CDR3 size: 17 residues. V was shortened by 5 bases and J by 4 bases, with 22 bases between the two germline ends. CDR3: CASRETGHHSFNQPQHF. The CDR3 DNA sequence: TGTGCCAGCAGAGAGACGGGACACCATAGCTTTAATCAGCCCCAGCATTTT.